This T cell receptor beta chain was captured in a study of shared clonotypes between healthy human individuals (dated by TCRdb to the early 2020s). Regarding the complete study: A couple of women and a few men aged 18 to 49 years were included in the cohort. For each donor, CD4 naive and CD4 memory were each run on three plates, CD8 naive on two plates, and CD8 memory on one plate. To estimate repertoire size and how much clonotypes are shared between individuals, the study performed deep sequencing of blood TCR repertoires from about 5 healthy adults. To increase sequencing depth and limit assay-specific biases, TCR repertoire library preparation and sequencing were carried out by different laboratories using diverse techniques. Per donor, leukapheresis produced somewhere between about 0.94 and 8.9 billion PBMCs. General study outcomes and caveats: Only blood was sampled, and tissue TCR repertoires likely differ from those in blood. Naive subsets generally had larger estimated clonotype richness than memory subsets. Compared with non-shared clonotypes, clonotypes shared by all four sorted-subset donors had higher generation probabilities. When several donors were compared, the shared fraction of clonotypes was about 5% for naive CD4, around 4% for naive CD8, more than 2% for memory CD4, and around 0.37% for memory CD8. Based on pairwise subsampling, the degree of clonotype sharing among donors was expected to be affected by sequencing depth. Even with the large sequencing depth, rarefaction of the sorted-subset datasets indicated that sequencing was incomplete. The genetic and exposure-history diversity represented was limited by the small number of donors.

Reading from cysteine to phenylalanine, the CDR3 counts 12 amino acids. Only the CDR3 DNA stays, 36 bases, in frame from base 1. CDR1 and CDR2 (MNHEY, SMNVEV) derive from the germline V gene (reference sequence). The V and J ends are trimmed by 2 bases and 7 bases, leaving 5 bases between them. Healthy HIV-negative adults with no recently reported acute infections or vaccinations were included as donors. Every donor was a Caucasian adult residing in Nashville, Tennessee, USA. CD4+ T cells were enriched by magnetic negative selection, after which naive cells were positively selected on CD45RA and the negative fraction was taken as the memory subset. Blood was collected by leukapheresis, and PBMCs were isolated by Ficoll-Histopaque density gradient centrifugation and then cryopreserved in liquid nitrogen vapor phase. Purity and quantity of every magnetically sorted T cell population were checked by analytical flow cytometry. Each sorted fraction had its genomic DNA isolated and then quantified by UV absorbance on a Nanodrop 2000c.

Notes on this clone: Its specific antigen is unknown. Base qualities are not recorded, but no much larger clone differs from it by a single base.

Using the deep immunoSEQ assay, multiplex PCR amplified TCR CDR3 regions from genomic DNA. Genomic DNA extracted from each cell subset was distributed evenly over all wells of several immunoSEQ 96-well plates, and each plate served as one replicate. For sorted subsets, about 210 ng of genomic DNA, equivalent to about 30,000 T cell genomes, went into each replicate PCR. Purified libraries were measured with a Qubit 3.0 fluorometer, size-checked on a Bioanalyzer 2100, and measured again with the KAPA Library Quantification kit. Every immunoSEQ 96-well plate was sequenced on a dedicated single-read 150-cycle Illumina NextSeq 550 flow cell. The paper's data handling went like this. Because the immunoSEQ output held only junctional sequences and lacked quality scores, the filtering could not match the filtering applied to full-length reads. To assign V/J genes and CDR3, sequences were annotated using PyIR, a Python wrapper for IgBLAST v1.9, with IMGT germline references. Reads were filtered out if the reads had weak V/J assignments (E-value above 1e-6), no CDR3, stop codons, out-of-frame junctions, or ambiguous translated residues. A V3J clonotype was defined by an identical inferred V gene, J gene, and CDR3 amino acid sequence. Percentage overlap between repertoires was computed as shared unique clonotypes divided by the size of the smaller repertoire. Richness of each repertoire was evaluated using RTK rarefaction, the Chao1 estimator, and Recon v2.1 estimates of unobserved clonotypes. For all TCRbeta clonotypes obtained by the gDNA method from four donors, generation probabilities were computed with OLGA. This is the immuneACCESS table as TCRdb keeps it, with only in-frame sequences that have V and J called. A part of the clones is gone; compared with another copy, unresolved V genes explain less than half, and the rest is unexplained. V, J and clone size were drawn from that table, and D and trimming were deduced from the DNA. This sample comprises millions of clones, 85% to 95% of them detected only once. 0.14% of the sample rests with the top ten.

The sequence links TRBV27 to TRBJ2-2; too little of a D gene remains to name it. The sample was naive CD4+ T cells sorted from blood. Per the publication, the cell subset or site label means: CD45RA+ positively selected. This clonotype was obtained from a man aged 18 to 35 in good health. The nucleotides read TGTGCCAGCAGTTTAAGAGTCGGGGAGCTGTTTTTT. The resulting protein is CASSLRVGELFF.